These T cell receptor beta chains were read from a single sample in a study of tumor-infiltrating lymphocytes in primary liver carcinoma. Each CDR3 protein gets one entry after TCRdb re-called the multiplex PCR reads with MiXCR. Of a few hundred thousand distinct CDR3 sequences listed, roughly 60% are singletons. Sequencing was carried out using peripheral blood. The receptors come from a woman in her twenties or thirties with primary liver carcinoma and hepatitis B virus infection. Both conserved end residues are part of each CDR3. Each record gives: V gene, clone size, D gene, J gene, CDR3 protein, CDR3 DNA. D genes are given only for firm matches. Clone size is given for some rows only: seen once, a few or many times, or a class if the clone is expanded.

>TRBV6-5|.|.|TRBJ2-2
CASSYAFGQNTGEPFF
TGTGCCAGCAGTTACGCGTTTGGACAGAACACCGGGGAGCCGTTTTTT
>TRBV11-2|.|.|TRBJ2-1
CASSPFGQGRVLSRNEQFF
TGTGCCAGCAGCCCCTTCGGCCAGGGAAGGGTGCTTTCGAGGAATGAGCAATTCTTC
>TRBV4-2|.|.|TRBJ2-6
CASSQEASPGVPSGVNVLTF
TGTGCCAGCAGCCAAGAAGCTTCGCCAGGGGTTCCCTCTGGGGTCAACGTCCTGACTTTC
>TRBV4-1|few|.|TRBJ2-7
CANSQERRESDEQYF
TGCGCCAACAGCCAAGAGAGGAGGGAATCGGACGAGCAGTACTTC
>TRBV4-1|.|.|TRBJ1-6
CASSQEGVRTADSPLHF
TGCGCCAGCAGCCAAGAGGGGGTTCGGACAGCTGATTCACCCCTCCACTTT
>TRBV6-2/TRBV6-3|.|.|TRBJ2-7
CASSLSEPFEQYF
TGTGCCAGCAGTCTGTCAGAGCCCTTCGAGCAGTACTTC
>TRBV4-1|many|.|TRBJ1-4
CASSQDSTLKLFF
TGCGCCAGCAGCCAAGATTCAACACTCAAACTGTTTTTT
>TRBV12-3/TRBV12-4|.|.|TRBJ2-3
CASSPWGGASTDTQYF
TGTGCCAGCAGTCCTTGGGGCGGGGCGAGCACAGATACGCAGTATTTT
>TRBV12-3/TRBV12-4|many|.|TRBJ1-5
CASSLSISLNQPQHF
TGTGCCAGCAGTTTATCCATTAGCCTCAATCAGCCCCAGCATTTT
>TRBV11-2|many|.|TRBJ1-6
CASSPYSPLHF
TGTGCCAGCAGCCCATATTCACCCCTCCACTTT
>TRBV28|once|.|TRBJ1-1
CASSLSIGYAFF
TGTGCCAGCAGTTTATCAATAGGGTACGCTTTCTTT
>TRBV13|.|TRBD1|TRBJ1-1
CASSSLGGQMNTEAFF
TGTGCCAGCAGCTCACTAGGGGGACAGATGAACACTGAAGCTTTCTTT
>TRBV11-2|many|.|TRBJ2-7
CASSTRPSGRSYEQYF
TGTGCCAGCAGCACCCGCCCAAGCGGGCGCTCCTACGAGCAGTACTTC
>TRBV6-7|.|.|TRBJ1-1
CASRGGAEALF
TGTGCCAGCAGGGGAGGGGCTGAAGCTCTCTTT
>TRBV6-6|few|.|TRBJ1-5
CASSLADQPQHF
TGTGCCAGCAGTTTAGCGGACCAGCCCCAGCATTTT
>TRBV12-3/TRBV12-4|.|TRBD2|TRBJ2-7
CASSFRATSEPYAQYF
TGTGCCAGCAGTTTCAGGGCGACTAGCGAGCCCTACGCGCAGTACTTC
>TRBV11-2|many|.|TRBJ1-3
CASSLRQLQGAGNTIYF
TGTGCCAGCAGCTTACGACAATTACAGGGAGCTGGAAACACCATATATTTT
>TRBV12-3/TRBV12-4|.|.|TRBJ2-2
CASSLGRGLAYAGELFF
TGTGCCAGCAGCCTTGGGCGAGGACTGGCGTACGCCGGGGAGCTGTTTTTT
>TRBV11-2|.|TRBD2|TRBJ2-1
CASRDHGGSSHNEQFF
TGTGCCAGCAGGGATCACGGCGGGAGCTCCCACAATGAGCAGTTCTTC
>TRBV28|.|.|TRBJ1-5
CASSIWAREVLYSNQPQHF
TGTGCCAGCAGTATCTGGGCCAGGGAGGTTCTTTATAGCAATCAGCCCCAGCATTTT
>TRBV6-2/TRBV6-3|.|TRBD1|TRBJ2-7
CASSYAPGGLSYEQYF
TGTGCCAGCAGTTACGCGCCAGGGGGCTTATCCTACGAGCAGTACTTC
>TRBV5-4|many|.|TRBJ2-4
CASSLGSNIQYF
TGTGCCAGCAGCCTAGGTAGCAACATTCAGTACTTC
>TRBV11-2|once|.|TRBJ2-2
CANSDRRANYGELFF
TGTGCCAACAGCGATAGACGGGCCAACTACGGGGAGCTGTTTTTT
>TRBV5-5|.|.|TRBJ2-2
CASSLWTTNTGELFF
TGTGCCAGCAGCCTTTGGACAACGAACACCGGGGAGCTGTTTTTT
>TRBV11-1|many|.|TRBJ2-2
CASSTPVGRHGELFF
TGTGCCAGCAGCACGCCGGTGGGAAGGCACGGGGAGCTGTTTTTT
>TRBV12-3/TRBV12-4|.|.|TRBJ1-5
CASSTGGPNQPQHF
TGTGCCAGCAGTACCGGGGGACCTAATCAGCCCCAGCATTTT
>TRBV11-2|.|TRBD2|TRBJ2-1
CASNLRGAGWPYNEQFF
TGTGCCAGCAACTTAAGGGGAGCGGGATGGCCATACAATGAGCAGTTCTTC
>TRBV5-5|.|TRBD1|TRBJ2-4
CVSSMGQGFSIQYF
TGTGTCAGCAGCATGGGACAGGGATTTAGCATTCAGTACTTC
>TRBV12-3/TRBV12-4|few|.|TRBJ2-1
CASSLDPIWAEQFF
TGTGCCAGCAGTTTAGATCCCATCTGGGCTGAGCAGTTCTTC
>TRBV5-6|few|.|TRBJ2-6
CASSTRGSGANVLTF
TGTGCCAGCAGCACTAGGGGATCTGGGGCCAACGTCCTGACTTTC
>TRBV6-5|many|TRBD1|TRBJ2-7
CATQVRGRGYEQYF
TGTGCCACCCAAGTCAGGGGGCGCGGATACGAGCAGTACTTC
>TRBV12-3/TRBV12-4|.|.|TRBJ2-3
CASSSTGVIIDTQYF
TGTGCCAGCAGCTCGACTGGCGTCATTATAGATACGCAGTATTTT
>TRBV11-3|.|.|TRBJ2-3
CVSSPHGTDTQYF
TGTGTCAGCAGTCCCCACGGCACCGATACGCAGTATTTT
>TRBV30|.|.|TRBJ2-6
CAWKSRPTFSGANVLTF
TGTGCCTGGAAGAGCCGCCCCACCTTCTCTGGGGCCAACGTCCTGACTTTC
>TRBV11-2|.|.|TRBJ1-1
CAGSLNRIEAFF
TGTGCCGGCAGCTTAAACAGGATTGAAGCTTTCTTT
>TRBV6-6|.|TRBD1|TRBJ1-4
CASSSLTGGKANEKLFF
TGTGCCAGCAGTTCCCTCACAGGGGGGAAAGCTAATGAAAAACTGTTTTTT
>TRBV4-3|many|TRBD2|TRBJ2-1
CASSQQREGYNEQFF
TGCGCCAGCAGCCAACAGCGGGAGGGGTACAATGAGCAGTTCTTC
>TRBV5-5|few|.|TRBJ2-7
CASSLAAQQSSYEQYF
TGTGCCAGCAGCTTGGCCGCCCAGCAGAGCTCCTACGAGCAGTACTTC
>TRBV7-9|few|TRBD2|TRBJ2-1
CASSLSRPSGYNEQFF
TGTGCCAGCAGCTTATCTCGCCCTAGCGGTTACAATGAGCAGTTCTTC
>TRBV6-6|many|TRBD1|TRBJ1-5
CASSGTGSQPQHF
TGTGCCAGCAGTGGGACAGGGAGTCAGCCCCAGCATTTT
>TRBV4-3|.|.|TRBJ2-2
CASSQDNGYTGELFF
TGCGCCAGCAGCCAAGATAATGGGTACACCGGGGAGCTGTTTTTT
>TRBV12-3/TRBV12-4|.|TRBD1|TRBJ1-6
CASSPDRGQSSLHF
TGTGCGAGCAGCCCGGACAGGGGGCAGTCATCCCTCCACTTT
>TRBV12-3/TRBV12-4|many|.|TRBJ1-2
CASSPRGSGNYGYTF
TGTGCCAGCAGCCCCCGGGGGTCTGGCAACTATGGCTACACCTTC
>TRBV24-1|.|TRBD1|TRBJ2-2
CATSDQPLGQSKLFF
TGTGCCACCAGTGATCAACCTCTGGGACAGTCGAAGCTGTTTTTT
>TRBV5-4|.|TRBD2|TRBJ2-1
CASSLRGLAGGPGYNEQFF
TGTGCCAGCAGCTTGAGGGGGCTAGCGGGAGGGCCTGGCTACAATGAGCAGTTCTTC
>TRBV12-3/TRBV12-4|.|.|TRBJ1-3
CASSLAARGTDSGNTIYF
TGTGCCAGCAGTTTAGCGGCCCGGGGGACGGACTCTGGAAACACCATATATTTT
>TRBV11-2|.|.|TRBJ2-4
CASSLHSRSAKNIQSF
TGTGCCAGCAGCTTACATTCCCGATCGGCCAAAAACATTCAGTCCTTC
>TRBV12-3/TRBV12-4|few|TRBD2|TRBJ2-1
CASSPDLAGGVYNEQFF
TGTGCCAGCAGCCCTGATCTAGCGGGAGGGGTTTACAATGAGCAGTTCTTC
>TRBV29-1|many|TRBD2|TRBJ2-5
CSGRASGGQETQYF
TGCAGCGGGAGGGCTAGCGGGGGTCAAGAGACCCAGTACTTC
>TRBV9|few|.|TRBJ2-1
CASSANYRSNEQFF
TGTGCCAGCAGCGCCAACTACAGAAGCAATGAGCAGTTCTTC